These 21 T cell receptor beta chains came from one sample sequenced in a study of CD8+ T cells in alopecia areata. As for treatment: oral pan-JAK inhibitor, 5-10 mg twice daily. Extraction and reverse transcription of RNA yielded cDNA as the sequencing template. Generated by immunoSEQ multiplex PCR, the TCRdb table keeps only in-frame clones and is missing some. Here the sample spans 250,000 to 300,000 clones, roughly 50% being singletons. The specimen was CD4+ T cells sorted from blood, collected at week 24, from a patient treated with tofacitinib. Every receptor here comes from a human donor with alopecia areata.

This sequence joins TRBV19 and TRBJ2-5; 11 bases match TRBD1. The CDR3 is 17 residues long. Germline assignment: CDR1 LNHDA and CDR2 SQIVND (reference sequence). V shed 3 bases and J 4 bases; nucleotides not matched to a gene: 10. The CDR3 loop reads CASSIRFGGTGGETQYF. CDR3 nucleotides: TGTGCCAGTAGTATTCGCTTCGGCGGGACAGGGGGAGAGACCCAGTACTTC.

The chain links TRBV29-1 to TRBJ2-1; TRBD2 aligns across 7 bases. Germline V gene lookup returns CDR1 SQVTM and CDR2 ANQGSEA. The CDR3 covers 14 residues. The junction had 10 bases not matched to a gene; V was cut back by 7 bases and J by 4 bases. CDR3 nucleotide sequence: TGCAGCGCTCGAAGCGGGGCAGGTTACAATGAGCAGTTCTTC. Its translation: CSARSGAGYNEQFF.

A word on this clone: The same CDR3 can be traced to other DNA sequences in this sample. DNA for the CDR3: TGTGCCAGCAGCCAAGAACCTGATCAGCCCCAGCATTTT. As protein: CASSQEPDQPQHF. The chain links TRBV4-2 to TRBJ1-5, with unresolved D. There are 13 residues in the CDR3. Germline CDR1 LGHNA, CDR2 YNFKEQ. Trimming shortened V by 0 bases and J by 5 bases, and 5 bases separated the two germline ends.

The chain combines TRBV2 with TRBJ1-2, with a weak D call TRBD1 (6 bases). CDR1 and CDR2 (germline): SNHLY, FYNNEI. The CDR3 totals 15 residues. The V and J ends lost 7 bases and 4 bases respectively, with 19 bases between them. CDR3 sequence (DNA): TGTGCCAGCACCGACCGGCCGGGACACGGCTATGGCTACACCTTC. Encoded protein: CASTDRPGHGYGYTF.

This clone has a handful of counts. For the CDR3, the DNA is TGCAGCGTTGAAGGAGCCGTGGGGAGGAGGTCAGATACGCAGTATTTT. This translates into CSVEGAVGRRSDTQYF. V is TRBV29-1 and J is TRBJ2-3; maybe TRBD2 (6 bases). CDR3 length: 16 amino acids. The germline gives CDR1 SQVTM, CDR2 ANQGSEA. V shed 1 base and J shed 4 bases, with 18 bases lying between them.

This sequence joins TRBV2 and TRBJ2-1; D might be TRBD2 (6 bases). The CDR3 extends over 15 amino acids. The V end was cut by 1 base, the J end by 4 bases, with 11 bases between. In germline, CDR1 is SNHLY, CDR2 FYNNEI. The CDR3 nucleotides are TGTGCCAGCAGTGAAGATGGTAGCGGATACAATGAGCAGTTCTTC. Encoded protein: CASSEDGSGYNEQFF.

CDR3 amino acids: CASSLDPTNEAFF. CDR3 sequence (DNA): TGTGCCAGCAGCTTAGACCCGACCAATGAAGCTTTCTTT. The chain uses TRBV13 and TRBJ1-1, with unresolved D. Germline V gene sequence: CDR1 PRHDT, CDR2 FYEKMQ (reference sequence). V was shortened by 1 base and J by 7 bases, with 10 bases between the two germline ends. CDR3 length equals 13 residues.

This clone was observed a single time. The V call is TRBV25-1, the J call TRBJ1-5; TRBD1 is a possible D gene (5 bases). From germline, CDR1 is MGHDK and CDR2 SYGVNS. V lost 5 bases, J lost 0 bases, and 11 bases lay in between. This CDR3 region has 15 residues. The DNA of the CDR3 is TGTGCCAGCAGTCTCCGGGGCCTTAGCAATCAGCCCCAGCATTTT. Translating it yields CASSLRGLSNQPQHF.

This clone was picked up a small number of times. The chain carries TRBV6-6 and TRBJ2-1, with TRBD2 identical over 7 bases. Germline V gene lookup returns CDR1 MNHNY and CDR2 SVGAGI (reference sequence). After removal of 5 bases from V and 7 bases from J, the junction contained 5 bases not matched to a gene. The CDR3 sequence is 13 residues long. In DNA, the CDR3 is TGTGCCAGCAGTGCGGGGGTAATTAATGAGCAGTTCTTC. Translated, it gives CASSAGVINEQFF.

V usage is TRBV30 and J usage is TRBJ1-2; TRBD1 matches at 9 bases. The CDR3 spans 14 residues. Trimming at V came to 3 bases and at J to 7 bases, leaving 9 bases not matched to a gene. Germline CDR1 and CDR2: GTSNPN and SVGIG (reference sequence). Here the CDR3 reads CAWRWDRALSGYTF. The CDR3 DNA is TGTGCCTGGAGATGGGACAGGGCTCTCAGTGGCTACACCTTC.

This clone was counted once. This chain joins TRBV2 and TRBJ2-7, with D possibly called TRBD1 or TRBD2 (5 bases each). With 6 bases removed from V and 0 bases from J, the gap between germline ends came to 12 bases. This CDR3 has 14 amino acids. Germline V lookup: CDR1 SNHLY, CDR2 FYNNEI. The CDR3 is CASRPGTASYEQYF. The DNA of the CDR3 is TGTGCCAGCAGGCCCGGGACGGCCTCCTACGAGCAGTACTTC.

The chain recombines TRBV29-1 with TRBJ1-1, with 10 bases lining up with TRBD1. V trimming: 3 bases; J trimming: 7 bases; junction bases outside the gene matches: 5. CDR3 length: 13 residues. Germline V gene sequence: CDR1 SQVTM, CDR2 ANQGSEA. The CDR3 reads CSVEAGQGREAFF. The CDR3 nucleotides are TGCAGCGTTGAGGCGGGACAGGGGCGTGAAGCTTTCTTT.

This clone was seen once. The chain has TRBV5-1 and TRBJ2-3; 7 bases match TRBD2. Per germline, CDR1 SGHRS and CDR2 YFSETQ. CDR3 length: 15 residues. With 1 base clipped from V and 1 base from J, the junction kept 3 bases outside the gene matches. The CDR3 region has the DNA TGCGCCAGCAGCTTGATGAGCGGGGGCACAGATACGCAGTATTTT. Translating gives CASSLMSGGTDTQYF. The variable domain in full, completed from reference TRBV5-1 and TRBJ2-3, reads KAGVTQTPRYLIKTRGQQVTLSCSPISGHRSVSWYQQTPGQGLQFLFEYFSETQRNKGNFPGRFSGRQFSNSRSEMNVSTLELGDSALYLCASSLMSGGTDTQYFGPGTRLTVL.

This clone was detected only a few times. The V gene is TRBV19, the J gene TRBJ1-2, with D perhaps matching TRBD1 (6 bases). CDR3 length equals 15 residues. The germline gives CDR1 LNHDA, CDR2 SQIVND (reference sequence). Deletions cut 2 bases from V and 2 bases from J, with 12 bases between. CDR3: CASSILGTPNYGYTF. In DNA, the CDR3 is TGTGCCAGTAGTATATTGGGGACACCAAACTATGGCTACACCTTC. The whole variable domain, filled in from reference TRBV19 and TRBJ1-2, reads DGGITQSPKYLFRKEGQNVTLSCEQNLNHDAMYWYRQDPGQGLRLIYYSQIVNDFQKGDIAEGYSVSREKKESFPLTVTSAQKNPTAFYLCASSILGTPNYGYTFGSGTRLTVV.

The chain uses TRBV4-3 and TRBJ1-5; D remains ambiguous. Per germline, CDR1 LGHNA and CDR2 YSLEER. The CDR3 has 15 residues. Between the trimmed V and J ends, which lost 0 bases and 6 bases, there was a span of 12 bases. The CDR3 loop reads CASSQDLIGGQPQHF. CDR3 bases: TGCGCCAGCAGCCAAGATCTCATAGGAGGTCAGCCCCAGCATTTT.

This chain links TRBV7-8 with TRBJ1-2; 8 positions match TRBD1. Germline CDR1 reads SGHVS; CDR2 reads FQNEAQ. Trimming removed 4 bases from V and 8 bases from J; junction bases left unmatched: 6. The CDR3 is 13 residues long. CDR3 in DNA: TGTGCCAGCAGCTCAAGGACAGGGAAAGGCTACACCTTC. Its translation: CASSSRTGKGYTF.

This clone has just a few counts. The chain recombines TRBV4-3 with TRBJ2-3; either TRBD1 or TRBD2 may supply D (7 bases each). The germline gives CDR1 LGHNA, CDR2 YSLEER. This CDR3 has 14 amino acids. Trimming left V 0 bases short and J 8 bases short, with 12 bases between. CDR3 region: CASSQDGEGATQYF. The CDR3 region has the DNA TGCGCCAGCAGCCAAGATGGGGAGGGGGCTACGCAGTATTTT.

The chain links TRBV27 to TRBJ2-7; possibly TRBD1 for D (6 bases). The CDR3 extends over 15 amino acids. The germline CDR1 and CDR2 sequences are MNHEY and SMNVEV (reference sequence). The V and J ends lost 3 bases and 0 bases respectively, with 12 bases between them. In DNA, the CDR3 is TGTGCCAGCAGTTTGACAGGCAGAAGCTCCTACGAGCAGTACTTC. It specifies CASSLTGRSSYEQYF.

The chain links TRBV29-1 to TRBJ1-2, with 7 bases matching TRBD1. V dropped 7 bases and J dropped 7; count of bases not matched to a gene: 12. CDR3 length equals 13 residues. Germline assignment: CDR1 SQVTM and CDR2 ANQGSEA. CDR3 amino acids: CSAGPGTVFGYTF. CDR3 nucleotides: TGCAGCGCCGGCCCCGGGACAGTGTTTGGCTACACCTTC.

J is TRBJ1-5 and V is TRBV28, with 9 positions matching TRBD1. V shed 8 bases, J shed 2 bases, and the junction held 13 bases outside the gene matches. This CDR3 spans 17 amino acids. CDR1 and CDR2 from the germline V gene are MDHEN and SYDVKM. CDR3 in DNA: TGTGCCAGCTACGAGACAGGGGGAGTCCCGGGCAATCAGCCCCAGCATTTT. Amino acids: CASYETGGVPGNQPQHF.

The chain employs TRBV6-5 and TRBJ1-1; D is unclear. V lost 6 bases, J lost 1 base, and 15 bases lay in between. CDR1 and CDR2 from the germline V gene are MNHEY and SVGAGI. CDR3 size: 15 residues. The CDR3 sequence is CASRVRYGGNTEAFF. The CDR3, as DNA: TGTGCCAGCAGAGTTCGCTATGGAGGGAACACTGAAGCTTTCTTT.